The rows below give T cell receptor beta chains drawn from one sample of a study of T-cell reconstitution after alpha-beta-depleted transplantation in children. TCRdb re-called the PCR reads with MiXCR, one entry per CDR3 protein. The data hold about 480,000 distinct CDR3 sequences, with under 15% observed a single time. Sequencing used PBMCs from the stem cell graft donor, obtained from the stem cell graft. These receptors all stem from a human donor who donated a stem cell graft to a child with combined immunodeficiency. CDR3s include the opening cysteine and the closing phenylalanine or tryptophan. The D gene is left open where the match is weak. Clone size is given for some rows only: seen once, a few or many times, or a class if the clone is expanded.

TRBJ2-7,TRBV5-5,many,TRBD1,CASSFRDRILYEQYF,TGTGCCAGCAGCTTCCGGGACAGGATCCTGTATGAGCAGTACTTC
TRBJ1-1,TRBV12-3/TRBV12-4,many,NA,CASSGGGLNTEAFF,TGTGCCAGCAGTGGGGGTGGGCTGAACACTGAAGCTTTCTTT
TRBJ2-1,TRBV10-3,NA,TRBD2,CATKTSGGTNGESNEQFF,TGTGCCACTAAAACTAGCGGGGGGACGAATGGGGAATCCAATGAGCAGTTCTTC
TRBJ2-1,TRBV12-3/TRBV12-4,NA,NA,CASSWAWDDNEQFF,TGTGCCAGCAGCTGGGCATGGGACGACAATGAGCAGTTCTTC
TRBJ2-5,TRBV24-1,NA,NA,CATSDAGRDRETQYF,TGTGCCACCAGTGATGCAGGGCGAGACAGGGAGACCCAGTACTTC
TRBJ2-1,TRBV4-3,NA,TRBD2,CASSQGSGRVNEQFF,TGCGCCAGCAGCCAAGGGAGCGGGAGAGTCAATGAGCAGTTCTTC
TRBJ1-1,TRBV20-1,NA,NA,CSVIGPFVNTEAFF,TGCAGTGTTATCGGACCTTTTGTGAACACTGAAGCTTTCTTT
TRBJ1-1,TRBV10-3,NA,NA,CAISESLGSNTEAFF,TGTGCCATCAGTGAGTCTTTGGGCAGCAACACTGAAGCTTTCTTT
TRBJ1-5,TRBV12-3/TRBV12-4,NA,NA,CASSFAGDQPQHF,TGTGCCAGCAGTTTTGCCGGAGATCAGCCCCAGCATTTT
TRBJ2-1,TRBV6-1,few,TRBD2,CASRIAGGTSRNEQFF,TGTGCCAGCAGGATAGCGGGAGGTACCTCCCGCAATGAGCAGTTCTTC
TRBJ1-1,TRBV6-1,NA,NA,CASSTNKDTEAFF,TGTGCCAGCAGTACAAATAAGGACACTGAAGCTTTCTTT
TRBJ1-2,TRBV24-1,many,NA,CATKPGVGYTF,TGTGCCACCAAACCAGGGGTAGGCTACACCTTC
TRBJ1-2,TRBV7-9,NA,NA,CASSSGQSNYGYTF,TGTGCCAGCAGCTCCGGACAGTCCAACTATGGCTACACCTTC
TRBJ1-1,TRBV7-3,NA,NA,CASSLTPNTEAFF,TGTGCCAGCAGCTTAACCCCGAACACTGAAGCTTTCTTT
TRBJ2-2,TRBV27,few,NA,CASSFHRGGSGELFF,TGTGCCAGCAGTTTCCACAGGGGAGGGTCCGGGGAGCTGTTTTTT
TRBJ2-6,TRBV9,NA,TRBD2,CASSVAGGLSSGANVLTF,TGTGCCAGCAGCGTAGCGGGGGGACTAAGCTCTGGGGCCAACGTCCTGACTTTC
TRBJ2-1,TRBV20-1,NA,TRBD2,CSASVALAGFYNEQFF,TGCAGTGCTAGCGTAGCCCTAGCGGGGTTCTACAATGAGCAGTTCTTC
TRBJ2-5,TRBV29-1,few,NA,CSVENDVETQYF,TGCAGCGTTGAAAATGACGTCGAGACCCAGTACTTC
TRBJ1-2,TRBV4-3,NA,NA,CASSQDRGFGYTF,TGCGCCAGCAGCCAAGATCGAGGGTTTGGCTACACCTTC